This T cell receptor beta chain is drawn from a study of blood T cell repertoires in COVID-19 (dated by TCRdb to between 2020 and 2021). Regarding the study in general: Samples covering the acute and convalescent phases of COVID-19 were provided by collaborators in the United States, Italy and Spain. The material from the prospective study consisted of cDNA or gDNA derived from T cells, B-cell-depleted T cells, or PBMCs. Deeply sampled blood TCRbeta repertoires from subjects exposed to, actively infected with, or recovered from COVID-19 were included in the dataset. The repertoires were released in a freely available public database intended as a resource for research on the immune response to SARS-CoV-2. The samples were drawn from two sources: the first 160 participants of the ongoing ImmuneRACE study, and approximately 1,300 subjects contributed by 6 global collaborators. A de-identified subject ID, COVID-19 status, age in years and sex were almost always included in the sample metadata. Where available, HLA class I and class II types were obtained from metadata supplied by the sample provider rather than from assay-based typing. Study-level results and caveats: Clinical and demographic metadata were provided uncurated, with the amount varying by source and participant.

Whole blood was collected in K2EDTA tubes by collaborating institutions according to the institutions' own protocols. For TCRbeta analysis, collaborators shipped samples in one of three forms: frozen whole blood, isolated PBMCs, or DNA extracted from either of those sample types. Concerning this clone: What antigen it recognizes has not been identified. No much larger clonotype is one base removed from it; base qualities were not supplied.

TCRbeta CDR3 regions were amplified from genomic DNA using the immunoSEQ Assay, a bias-controlled multiplex PCR. Concerning the study's data processing: Within the assay, amplification of reference gene primers was used to estimate how many nucleated cells each sample contained. To quantify the absolute abundance of each unique TCRbeta CDR3 rearrangement, sequence reads were collapsed and filtered. For each sample, productive Simpson clonality was calculated by taking the square root of Simpson's diversity index across productive rearrangements. The source is immuneACCESS, and TCRdb retained only in-frame sequences with V and J called. Part of the clones is not carried over; for the studies checked, unresolved V genes explain less than half of this, and the remainder is unexplained. V and J calls and clone size are those listed in that table; D and trimming were worked out from the DNA. The sample includes over 25,000 clones, with around 82% observed a single time. Together, the top ten hold approximately 16% of the sample.

CDR1 and CDR2, per the germline V gene, are SGHTA and FQGNSA. CDR3 length: 16 amino acids, cysteine to phenylalanine. Just CDR3 DNA is preserved here, 48 bases in frame from base 1. Trimming at the junction amounts to 5 bases on V and 6 bases on J, and the germline ends lie 21 bases apart. The sequence derives from a man between 65 and 85 years old with active COVID-19. Specimen: peripheral blood. This chain joins TRBV7-2 to TRBJ2-3; a tentative D call is TRBD1 (6 bases match). For the CDR3, the sequence is CASSPRLTGSRDTQYF. DNA sequence: TGTGCCAGCAGCCCAAGGCTAACAGGGAGTCGGGATACGCAGTATTTT.